The next 30 T cell receptor beta chains were all read from a single sample in a study of cytomegalovirus exposure and HLA in healthy donors. Method: immunoSEQ multiplex PCR; TCRdb's copy keeps in-frame clones and lacks some. The data contain 95,000 to 150,000 clones, roughly 93% of them singletons. The sequenced material came from PBMCs. These receptors originate from a woman younger than 35 in good health and CMV-seronegative.

The V call is TRBV9, the J call TRBJ1-5; the D gene is possibly TRBD1 (6 bases). V lost 5 bases, J lost 5 bases, and 14 bases lay in between. The CDR3 totals 14 residues. The germline V gene has CDR1 SGDLS and CDR2 YYNGEE. The CDR3 spells CASSQGGGHQPQHF. The CDR3 DNA sequence: TGTGCCAGCAGTCAAGGGGGGGGACATCAGCCCCAGCATTTT.

The V gene is TRBV29-1, the J gene TRBJ1-2; D possibly corresponds to TRBD1 (5 bases). Germline V gives CDR1 SQVTM, CDR2 ANQGSEA. Trimming removed 5 bases from V and 4 bases from J, with 14 bases in between. The CDR3 consists of 13 residues. CDR3 coding DNA: TGCAGCGTTAGGCCCGGGGGTCCCTATGGCTACACCTTC. It is translated as CSVRPGGPYGYTF.

The J gene is TRBJ2-1, the V gene TRBV19; D possibly corresponds to TRBD2 (7 bases). Looked up from germline, CDR1 is LNHDA and CDR2 is SQIVND (reference sequence). V dropped 1 base and J dropped 5 bases, with 12 bases sitting between them. This CDR3 is 15 amino acids long. CDR3 amino acids: CASSIAGGPHNEQFF. The CDR3 DNA reads TGTGCCAGTAGTATAGCCGGGGGGCCCCACAATGAGCAGTTCTTC.

The chain recombines TRBV5-1 with TRBJ2-7; 12 positions match TRBD1. The V gene's germline CDR1 is SGHRS and CDR2 YFSETQ. V was pared by 4 bases and J by 5 bases, with 10 bases of the junction left unmatched. The CDR3 sequence is 16 residues long. CDR3 nucleotides: TGCGCCAGCAGCCTAACCCCGGGACAGGGGGCCCACGAGCAGTACTTC. It codes for CASSLTPGQGAHEQYF.

The genes are TRBV27 and TRBJ1-2; D may be TRBD1 (6 bases). The CDR3 consists of 14 residues. The V and J ends lost 6 bases and 1 base respectively, with 12 bases between them. Germline CDR1 reads MNHEY; CDR2 reads SMNVEV (reference sequence). CDR3 nucleotides: TGTGCCAGCAGCCGAGGACAGATTAACTATGGCTACACCTTC. Its protein product is CASSRGQINYGYTF.

This rearrangement joins TRBV7-3 to TRBJ2-3, with a weak D call TRBD2 (6 bases). The CDR3 runs 15 residues. Germline V lookup: CDR1 SGHTA, CDR2 FQGTGA. V gave up 1 base and J gave up 2 bases, with 10 bases separating them. CDR3 region: CASSLMGGDTDTQYF. CDR3 DNA sequence: TGTGCCAGCAGCTTAATGGGCGGGGACACAGATACGCAGTATTTT.

The chain has TRBV5-1 and TRBJ1-2; perhaps TRBD1 as D (6 bases). CDR3 length: 16 amino acids. Germline CDR1 is SGHRS and CDR2 is YFSETQ. Trimming removed 5 bases at V and 3 bases at J, with 20 bases between. CDR3: CASRNLPGGADYGYTF. The DNA of the CDR3 is TGCGCCAGCAGGAATCTACCTGGGGGCGCAGACTATGGCTACACCTTC.

The chain employs TRBV11-2 and TRBJ1-2; D is uncertain. The CDR3 consists of 13 residues. The germline V gene has CDR1 SGHAT and CDR2 FQNNGV. V was clipped by 8 bases and J by 8 bases, with 18 bases between them. The CDR3: CASSPDGPRGYTF. The CDR3 DNA sequence: TGTGCCAGCTCTCCCGACGGCCCTAGGGGCTACACCTTC.

The genes are TRBV5-1 and TRBJ2-3; D ambiguous. The ends were cut back, 0 bases at V and 1 base at J, with 6 bases in the middle. The CDR3 length is 14 residues. Germline-derived CDR1 and CDR2 are SGHRS and YFSETQ. In DNA, the CDR3 is TGCGCCAGCAGCTTGGTACCGGGCACAGATACGCAGTATTTT. It specifies CASSLVPGTDTQYF.

The chain recombines TRBV27 with TRBJ2-7; TRBD2 matches at 10 bases. The CDR3 spans 15 residues. J lost 4 bases, V lost 6 bases, and 9 bases had no gene match. Germline V lookup: CDR1 MNHEY, CDR2 SMNVEV (reference sequence). CDR3 region: CASSRLGTSVYEQYF. CDR3 sequence (DNA): TGTGCCAGCAGCCGGCTCGGGACTAGCGTTTACGAGCAGTACTTC.

The CDR3: CATCRGGDGSYEQYF. CDR3 coding DNA: TGTGCCACCTGCCGGGGAGGGGACGGATCCTACGAGCAGTACTTC. The chain couples TRBV25-1 to TRBJ2-7; 7 bases are shared with TRBD2. V dropped 10 bases and J dropped 1; count of bases not matched to a gene: 13. CDR1 MGHDK and CDR2 SYGVNS come from the germline V gene. The CDR3 totals 15 residues.

The chain joins TRBV7-3 to TRBJ1-5; 8 bases map to TRBD1. CDR1 is SGHTA and CDR2 is FQGTGA in the germline V gene. V gave up 5 bases and J gave up 5 bases; unmatched junction bases: 8. The CDR3 is 15 residues long. The CDR3 region has the DNA TGTGCCAGCAGCCACGACAGGGGAGTTTATCAGCCCCAGCATTTT. Its protein product is CASSHDRGVYQPQHF.

The chain has TRBV6-1 and TRBJ2-7; 9 positions match TRBD2. CDR1 and CDR2 (germline): MNHNS, SASEGT. V shed 2 bases and J 4 bases; nucleotides not matched to a gene: 6. The CDR3 totals 15 residues. This chain's CDR3 is CASSEQGGRGYEQYF. Written as DNA, the CDR3 is TGTGCCAGCAGTGAACAAGGCGGGAGGGGGTACGAGCAGTACTTC.

This chain links TRBV5-1 with TRBJ2-1; a weak D match, TRBD2 (5 bases). Germline CDR1 reads SGHRS; CDR2 reads YFSETQ. Trimming removed 0 bases at V and 0 bases at J, with 13 bases between. CDR3 size: 17 residues. The CDR3 region has the DNA TGCGCCAGCAGCTTGGCCCTACGAGGGCCCTCCTACAATGAGCAGTTCTTC. It encodes CASSLALRGPSYNEQFF. The entire variable domain, with the rest obtained from reference TRBV5-1 and TRBJ2-1, is as follows: KAGVTQTPRYLIKTRGQQVTLSCSPISGHRSVSWYQQTPGQGLQFLFEYFSETQRNKGNFPGRFSGRQFSNSRSEMNVSTLELGDSALYLCASSLALRGPSYNEQFFGPGTRLTVL.

J is TRBJ1-2 and V is TRBV18; a possible D gene is TRBD1 (5 bases). With 6 bases removed from V and 2 bases from J, the gap between germline ends came to 16 bases. The CDR3 totals 15 residues. Germline V gene sequence: CDR1 KGHSH, CDR2 LQKENI. As DNA, the CDR3 is TGTGCCAGCTCCCCTGACTCCGCAGGGAACTATGGCTACACCTTC. Residues: CASSPDSAGNYGYTF.

This clone was seen more than once but under ten times. This CDR3 is also generated by other DNA sequences in the sample. Written as DNA, the CDR3 is TGTGCCAGCAGTTACTCAACGGGGGGGGGCTATGGCTACACCTTC. Its translation is CASSYSTGGGYGYTF. The rearrangement links TRBV6-5 to TRBJ1-2, with a possible D match to TRBD1 (5 bases). Trimming shortened V by 0 bases and J by 4 bases, and 12 bases separated the two germline ends. The CDR3 totals 15 residues. Germline CDR1 and CDR2: MNHEY and SVGAGI.

The V and J genes are TRBV5-6 and TRBJ1-2, with TRBD1 matching 7 bases. Germline loops: CDR1 SGHDT, CDR2 YYEEEE. V shed 3 bases, J shed 7 bases, and the junction held 9 bases outside the gene matches. The CDR3 has 14 residues. The CDR3 region has the DNA TGTGCCAGCAGCTCGGGACAGTTACTAGGTGGCTACACCTTC. It encodes CASSSGQLLGGYTF.

This clone was counted a single time. The rearrangement uses TRBV25-1 and TRBJ2-7, with 9 positions matching TRBD1. The CDR3 extends over 15 amino acids. Germline V gene sequence: CDR1 MGHDK, CDR2 SYGVNS. J gave up 3 bases and V 6 bases, and 9 bases lay outside the gene matches. The CDR3 reads CASRDEQGADYEQYF. Written as DNA, the CDR3 is TGTGCCAGCAGAGACGAACAGGGGGCGGACTACGAGCAGTACTTC.

The CDR3 spells CASSPPVRTNTEAFF. The CDR3 region has the DNA TGTGCCAGCAGTCCACCTGTTAGGACAAACACTGAAGCTTTCTTT. This chain links TRBV6-6 with TRBJ1-1, with a possible D match to TRBD1 (5 bases). Germline lookup yields CDR1 MNHNY and CDR2 SVGAGI (reference sequence). The CDR3 spans 15 residues. Trimming removed 5 bases at V and 2 bases at J, with 15 bases between.

This chain links TRBV7-6 with TRBJ2-7; TRBD2 matches 7 bases. Trimming took 5 bases from V and 0 from J; bases not matched to a gene: 4. CDR3 size: 14 residues. Looked up from germline, CDR1 is SGHVS and CDR2 is FNYEAQ. The CDR3 DNA is TGTGCCAGCAGCCAGGGCGGGAGCTCCTACGAGCAGTACTTC. Amino acid sequence: CASSQGGSSYEQYF.

This clone came up once. V and J are TRBV5-8 and TRBJ1-3; D is unresolved. Germline CDR1 reads SGHTS; CDR2 reads YDEGEE. V lost 0 bases, J lost 6 bases, and 7 bases lay in between. The CDR3 contains 13 residues. The CDR3 sequence: CASSLAQANTIYF. The CDR3 DNA follows: TGTGCCAGCAGCTTGGCCCAAGCAAACACCATATATTTT.

The rearrangement joins TRBV13 to TRBJ2-1; 14 nucleotides match TRBD2. The CDR3 is 18 residues long. Germline V CDR1 and CDR2: PRHDT, FYEKMQ (reference sequence). V shed 5 bases, J shed 3 bases, and the junction held 9 bases outside the gene matches. CDR3 region: CASSPGLAGGPIYNEQFF. CDR3 DNA sequence: TGTGCCAGCAGCCCCGGACTAGCGGGAGGACCGATCTACAATGAGCAGTTCTTC.

V usage is TRBV25-1 and J usage is TRBJ1-1; D gene uncertain. In germline, CDR1 is MGHDK, CDR2 SYGVNS. V lost 6 bases and J lost 1, with 6 bases in between. The CDR3 is 12 amino acids. The CDR3 spells CASSAANTEAFF. The CDR3 DNA reads as TGTGCCAGCAGCGCGGCGAACACTGAAGCTTTCTTT.

The chain is built from TRBV5-1 and TRBJ2-7, with TRBD1 identical over 7 bases. The CDR3 contains 16 residues. Per germline, CDR1 SGHRS and CDR2 YFSETQ. V gave up 0 bases and J gave up 1 base; unmatched junction bases: 7. CDR3 in amino acids: CASSLASEQGSYEQYF. The CDR3 coding sequence is TGCGCCAGCAGCTTGGCCAGTGAACAGGGGTCCTACGAGCAGTACTTC.

V is TRBV19 and J is TRBJ1-1; no reliable D call. The V and J ends lost 7 bases and 5 bases respectively, with 11 bases between them. The CDR3 consists of 12 residues. Per the germline V gene, CDR1 is LNHDA and CDR2 is SQIVND (reference sequence). This chain's CDR3 is CASITRGTEAFF. CDR3 nucleotide sequence: TGTGCCAGTATTACGAGAGGGACTGAAGCTTTCTTT.

The chain uses TRBV30 and TRBJ1-5, with 8 bases fitting TRBD1. The J segment lost 5 bases and the V segment lost 5 bases, leaving 11 bases of the junction unmatched. Germline CDR1 GTSNPN, CDR2 SVGIG (reference sequence). This CDR3 spans 15 amino acids. This CDR3 is CAWGPPDREYQPQHF. The CDR3 nucleotides read TGTGCCTGGGGGCCCCCGGACAGGGAATATCAGCCCCAGCATTTT.

This chain joins TRBV27 and TRBJ2-1, with 8 positions matching TRBD2. The CDR3 has 13 residues. Germline values: CDR1 MNHEY, CDR2 SMNVEV (reference sequence). Trimming took 1 base from V and 9 from J; bases not matched to a gene: 2. CDR3 loop: CASSLYGGGEQFF. The DNA for the CDR3 is TGTGCCAGCAGTTTATACGGGGGGGGTGAGCAGTTCTTC.

The chain links TRBV5-6 to TRBJ1-4; TRBD1 agrees at 10 bases. Per germline, CDR1 SGHDT and CDR2 YYEEEE. Trimming cost V 4 bases and J 2 bases; bases outside gene matches: 8. This CDR3 contains 17 residues. The CDR3 sequence: CASSLSRDRGTNEKLFF. The CDR3 DNA follows: TGTGCCAGCAGCCTGTCCCGGGACAGGGGCACTAATGAAAAACTGTTTTTT.

The chain couples TRBV29-1 to TRBJ2-5, with TRBD1 matching 7 bases. The junction had 5 bases not matched to a gene; V was cut back by 8 bases and J by 2 bases. Looked up from germline, CDR1 is SQVTM and CDR2 is ANQGSEA. CDR3 size: 12 residues. In nucleotides, the CDR3 is TGCAGCATACAGGGGCTGCAAGAGACCCAGTACTTC. Its protein product is CSIQGLQETQYF.

This clone was recorded many times. CDR3 DNA sequence: TGTGCCAGCAGCGCCCAGGGTTACGGAAACACCATATATTTT. It codes for CASSAQGYGNTIYF. The chain links TRBV11-2 to TRBJ1-3; D might be TRBD1 (5 bases). V was shortened by 5 bases and J by 4 bases, with 12 bases between the two germline ends. This CDR3 comprises 14 residues. Germline lookup yields CDR1 SGHAT and CDR2 FQNNGV.